These T cell receptor beta chains were read from a single sample in a study of T cell repertoires in cytomegalovirus infection. TCRdb passed the reads through MiXCR, listing each CDR3 protein once. The table lists around 330,000 distinct CDR3 sequences, roughly 16% of them singletons. Sample: PBMCs. The source of these receptors is a human donor in good health (CMV status not recorded). Some clones in this sample may be carry-over from other donors' samples. Both conserved end residues are part of each CDR3. A D gene is named only where the DNA matches it firmly. The size of a clone is reported for some rows only, either as once, few or many, or as a class for expanded clones.

abundance: -
v_gene: TRBV9
d_gene: -
j_gene: TRBJ1-5
CDR3aa: CASSEGNQPQHF
CDR3nt: TGTGCCAGCAGCGAGGGGAATCAGCCCCAGCATTTT

abundance: many
v_gene: TRBV7-2
d_gene: TRBD1
j_gene: TRBJ1-2
CDR3aa: CASSPRDRESYTF
CDR3nt: TGTGCCAGCAGCCCCCGGGACAGGGAGAGCTACACCTTC

abundance: many
v_gene: TRBV7-9
d_gene: -
j_gene: TRBJ1-3
CDR3aa: CASSPGRHYSGNTIYF
CDR3nt: TGTGCCAGCAGCCCGGGACGACACTACTCTGGAAACACCATATATTTT

abundance: -
v_gene: TRBV28
d_gene: TRBD1
j_gene: TRBJ1-2
CDR3aa: CASVTRDSVSDYGYTF
CDR3nt: TGTGCCAGCGTAACCCGGGACAGTGTATCCGACTATGGCTACACCTTC

abundance: -
v_gene: TRBV20-1
d_gene: -
j_gene: TRBJ1-2
CDR3aa: CSARNVANYGYTF
CDR3nt: TGCAGTGCTCGGAACGTGGCTAACTATGGCTACACCTTC

abundance: -
v_gene: TRBV7-2
d_gene: TRBD1
j_gene: TRBJ1-2
CDR3aa: CASSLSQGQIYGYTF
CDR3nt: TGTGCCAGCAGCTTATCTCAGGGACAGATCTATGGCTACACCTTC

abundance: -
v_gene: TRBV20-1
d_gene: -
j_gene: TRBJ2-7
CDR3aa: CSANLGQGSTYEQYF
CDR3nt: TGCAGTGCTAACTTGGGTCAGGGGAGTACCTACGAGCAGTACTTC

abundance: many
v_gene: TRBV6-5
d_gene: -
j_gene: TRBJ1-6
CDR3aa: CASSYNRDATSPLHF
CDR3nt: TGTGCCAGCAGTTACAACCGGGACGCCACATCACCCCTCCACTTT

abundance: few
v_gene: TRBV12-3/TRBV12-4
d_gene: -
j_gene: TRBJ1-5
CDR3aa: CASSFSSGKAQPQHF
CDR3nt: TGTGCCAGCAGTTTCAGTTCGGGGAAAGCTCAGCCCCAGCATTTT

abundance: many
v_gene: TRBV4-3
d_gene: TRBD2
j_gene: TRBJ2-3
CDR3aa: CASTAWLAGGQSDTQYF
CDR3nt: TGCGCCAGCACCGCATGGTTGGCGGGGGGGCAGTCAGATACGCAGTATTTT

abundance: -
v_gene: TRBV27
d_gene: -
j_gene: TRBJ2-3
CDR3aa: CASSSPGTTDTQYF
CDR3nt: TGTGCCAGCAGTTCCCCGGGTACCACAGATACGCAGTATTTT

abundance: many
v_gene: TRBV20-1
d_gene: TRBD1
j_gene: TRBJ1-1
CDR3aa: CSAWGQANTEAFF
CDR3nt: TGCAGTGCTTGGGGACAGGCCAACACTGAAGCTTTCTTT

abundance: -
v_gene: TRBV6-6
d_gene: TRBD1
j_gene: TRBJ1-6
CDR3aa: CASSYRDRDGSPLHF
CDR3nt: TGTGCCAGCAGTTACAGGGACAGGGATGGGTCACCCCTCCACTTT

abundance: -
v_gene: TRBV15
d_gene: TRBD1
j_gene: TRBJ1-4
CDR3aa: CATSSRRGLSEKLFF
CDR3nt: TGTGCCACCAGCTCGCGGAGGGGGCTGAGTGAAAAACTGTTTTTT

abundance: few
v_gene: TRBV20-1
d_gene: TRBD2
j_gene: TRBJ2-5
CDR3aa: CSASVPAGVLQETQYF
CDR3nt: TGCAGTGCTAGTGTACCAGCGGGGGTACTCCAAGAGACCCAGTACTTC

abundance: -
v_gene: TRBV7-2
d_gene: TRBD2
j_gene: TRBJ2-2
CDR3aa: CASSLVGGSGTGELFF
CDR3nt: TGTGCCAGCAGCTTAGTCGGGGGGTCGGGCACCGGGGAGCTGTTTTTT

abundance: -
v_gene: TRBV5-1
d_gene: -
j_gene: TRBJ1-1
CDR3aa: CASSRDTENTEAFF
CDR3nt: TGCGCCAGCAGCCGGGACACCGAGAACACTGAAGCTTTCTTT

abundance: many
v_gene: TRBV27
d_gene: -
j_gene: TRBJ2-1
CDR3aa: CASREGGPNNEQFF
CDR3nt: TGTGCCAGCAGGGAGGGGGGGCCTAACAATGAGCAGTTCTTC

abundance: few
v_gene: TRBV7-7
d_gene: -
j_gene: TRBJ2-5
CDR3aa: CASSFYPDRGETQYF
CDR3nt: TGTGCTAGCAGCTTTTATCCAGATAGGGGAGAGACCCAGTACTTC

abundance: many
v_gene: TRBV6-2/TRBV6-3
d_gene: TRBD1
j_gene: TRBJ1-5
CDR3aa: CASSPSGQGAFNQPQHF
CDR3nt: TGTGCCAGCAGCCCGTCCGGACAGGGGGCCTTCAATCAGCCCCAGCATTTT

abundance: many
v_gene: TRBV7-8
d_gene: -
j_gene: TRBJ2-1
CDR3aa: CASSSSQPGQNNEQFF
CDR3nt: TGTGCCAGCAGCTCCAGCCAACCGGGCCAGAACAATGAGCAGTTCTTC

abundance: few
v_gene: TRBV2
d_gene: TRBD2
j_gene: TRBJ2-3
CDR3aa: CASRILAGDTDTQYF
CDR3nt: TGTGCCAGCAGGATCCTAGCGGGGGACACAGATACGCAGTATTTT

abundance: many
v_gene: TRBV5-4
d_gene: -
j_gene: TRBJ2-7
CDR3aa: CASSPEGAQRYEQYF
CDR3nt: TGTGCCAGCAGCCCTGAAGGGGCCCAGAGGTACGAGCAGTACTTC

abundance: many
v_gene: TRBV11-2
d_gene: TRBD2
j_gene: TRBJ2-3
CDR3aa: CASSLIAGFSTDTQYF
CDR3nt: TGTGCCAGCAGCCTAATAGCGGGGTTCTCCACAGATACGCAGTATTTT

abundance: many
v_gene: TRBV12-3/TRBV12-4
d_gene: -
j_gene: TRBJ1-5
CDR3aa: CASSFRGQMGNQPQHF
CDR3nt: TGTGCCAGCAGTTTTCGAGGGCAGATGGGAAATCAGCCCCAGCATTTT

abundance: few
v_gene: TRBV20-1
d_gene: -
j_gene: TRBJ2-7
CDR3aa: CSARDIAYEQYF
CDR3nt: TGCAGTGCAAGGGACATCGCCTACGAGCAGTACTTC

abundance: -
v_gene: TRBV12-3/TRBV12-4
d_gene: TRBD2
j_gene: TRBJ2-7
CDR3aa: CASSLGTSGGLKQYF
CDR3nt: TGTGCCAGCAGTTTAGGGACTAGCGGGGGCCTTAAGCAGTACTTC

abundance: -
v_gene: TRBV19
d_gene: -
j_gene: TRBJ1-1
CDR3aa: CASSISEGAEAFF
CDR3nt: TGTGCCAGTAGTATATCGGAGGGGGCTGAAGCTTTCTTT

abundance: few
v_gene: TRBV10-3
d_gene: -
j_gene: TRBJ1-2
CDR3aa: CAISRGPGGSTMEDYTF
CDR3nt: TGTGCCATCAGTCGCGGTCCGGGAGGGAGTACTATGGAGGACTACACCTTC